This T cell receptor beta chain came from a study of shared clonotypes between healthy human individuals. The study's findings and limits: The generation probabilities recorded for non-shared clonotypes fell below those of clonotypes shared by all four donors. Large sequencing depth failed to make sorted-subset sequencing complete, rarefaction showed.

Samples underwent the assay at deep level. Original analysis: ImmunoSEQ only sent back junction sequences with no quality scores, so filtering was done differently. Some clones are missing from TCRdb's copy, which holds only in-frame ones; the method was immunoSEQ multiplex PCR. That table gives V, J and clone size, and the DNA gave D and trimming. This table has about 1.9 million clones, roughly 95% appearing once. The naive CD8 population came from CD45RO-negative cells selected for CCR7, without terminally differentiated effector memory CD45RA+ cells. Notes on this clone: The antigen remains undetermined.

The CDR3 consists of 14 residues. V was pared by 6 bases and J by 2 bases, with 11 bases between. The germline CDR1 and CDR2 sequences are MNHEY and SMNVEV (reference sequence). What was sequenced was naive CD8+ T cells from PBMCs. The chain has TRBV27 and TRBJ2-1, with a tentative D call TRBD2 (5 bases). The sequence derives from a man aged 18 to 30 in good health. Some clones in this sample may be carry-over from other donors' samples. The DNA for the CDR3 is TGTGCCAGCAGCTTGGACTCAACCTACAATGAGCAGTTCTTC. It codes for CASSLDSTYNEQFF.